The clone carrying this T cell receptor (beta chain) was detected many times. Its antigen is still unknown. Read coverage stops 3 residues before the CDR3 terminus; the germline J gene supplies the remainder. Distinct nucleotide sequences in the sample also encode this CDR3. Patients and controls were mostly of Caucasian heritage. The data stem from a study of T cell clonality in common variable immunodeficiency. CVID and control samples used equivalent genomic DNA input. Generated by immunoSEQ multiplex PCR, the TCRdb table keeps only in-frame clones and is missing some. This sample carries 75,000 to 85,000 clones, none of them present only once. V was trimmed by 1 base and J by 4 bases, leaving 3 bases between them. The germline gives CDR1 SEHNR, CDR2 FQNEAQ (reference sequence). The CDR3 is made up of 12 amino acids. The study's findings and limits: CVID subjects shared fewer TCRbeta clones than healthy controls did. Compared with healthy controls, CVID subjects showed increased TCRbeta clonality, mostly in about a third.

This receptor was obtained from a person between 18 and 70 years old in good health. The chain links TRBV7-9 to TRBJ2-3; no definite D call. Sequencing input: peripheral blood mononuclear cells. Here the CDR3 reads CASSLGPDTQYF. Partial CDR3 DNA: TGTGCCAGCAGCTTAGGGCCAGATACG.